These 26 T cell receptor beta chains share one sample of origin, sequenced in a study of OX40 agonist ivuxolimab in advanced cancers. Generated by immunoSEQ multiplex PCR, the TCRdb table keeps only in-frame clones and is missing some. The sample consists of fewer than 40,000 clones, roughly 87% of them appearing once. The sequenced sample was CD4+ or CD8+ T cells sorted from blood, obtained in a trial of the OX40 agonist ivuxolimab. The receptors were sampled from an adult with an advanced solid tumor such as melanoma, head and neck, liver or kidney cancer.

The chain recombines TRBV7-3 with TRBJ2-2; 9 positions match TRBD2. The CDR3 runs 15 residues. The V gene's germline CDR1 is SGHTA and CDR2 FQGTGA. The V and J ends lost 5 bases and 4 bases, in that order; junction bases with no gene match: 5. For the CDR3, the DNA is TGTGCCAGCAGCGCTCTAGCGGGACGCACCGGGGAGCTGTTTTTT. Translation: CASSALAGRTGELFF.

The V and J genes are TRBV6-6 and TRBJ1-1; no firm D call. From germline, CDR1 is MNHNY and CDR2 SVGAGI (reference sequence). Trimming stripped 4 bases from V and 2 bases from J, with 14 bases between. The length of the CDR3 is 15 residues. The CDR3 spells CASSSDGVRNTEAFF. CDR3 in DNA: TGTGCCAGCAGTTCCGACGGCGTAAGAAACACTGAAGCTTTCTTT.

The chain has TRBV5-4 and TRBJ1-6; D uncertain. Trimming pared 1 base from V and 8 bases from J, leaving 13 bases between. Germline-derived CDR1 and CDR2 are SGHNT and YYREEE (reference sequence). The CDR3 consists of 15 residues. For the CDR3, the DNA is TGTGCCAGCAGCTTGTTCAGCGAGACCCATTCACCCCTCCACTTT. This codes for CASSLFSETHSPLHF.

The chain has TRBV19 and TRBJ1-1; D unclear. Germline CDR1 LNHDA, CDR2 SQIVND (reference sequence). The CDR3 sequence is 15 residues long. The V and J ends lost 4 bases and 1 base respectively, with 13 bases between them. As DNA, the CDR3 is TGTGCCAGTAGTACCTTGGATTTTCCGAACACTGAAGCTTTCTTT. Translating it yields CASSTLDFPNTEAFF. The full variable domain, with the rest looked up from reference TRBV19 and TRBJ1-1, is DGGITQSPKYLFRKEGQNVTLSCEQNLNHDAMYWYRQDPGQGLRLIYYSQIVNDFQKGDIAEGYSVSREKKESFPLTVTSAQKNPTAFYLCASSTLDFPNTEAFFGQGTRLTVV.

The CDR3 nucleotides are TGTGCCAGCACCTCATTGACAGGGGGAGACTCTGGGGCCAACGTCCTGACTTTC. Residues: CASTSLTGGDSGANVLTF. J is TRBJ2-6 and V is TRBV21-1; the D call TRBD1 from the table was never checked on the DNA. TRBV21-1 is assigned pseudogene status. The CDR3 spans 18 residues.

The V gene is TRBV30, the J gene TRBJ1-2; maybe TRBD1 (5 bases). The CDR3 is made up of 12 amino acids. The germline V gene encodes CDR1 GTSNPN and CDR2 SVGIG (reference sequence). The germline V and J ends were trimmed by 4 bases and 4 bases, with 10 bases remaining between them. The CDR3 DNA follows: TGTGCCTGGAAGGAGAGGGGCTATGGCTACACCTTC. Its translation: CAWKERGYGYTF. Full variable domain (outside the CDR3, taken from reference TRBV30 and TRBJ1-2): SQTIHQWPATLVQPVGSPLSLECTVEGTSNPNLYWYRQAAGRGLQLLFYSVGIGQISSEVPQNLSASRPQDRQFILSSKKLLLSDSGFYLCAWKERGYGYTFGSGTRLTVV.

This rearrangement joins TRBV5-1 to TRBJ2-7; D is ambiguous. There are 12 residues in the CDR3. Germline V gives CDR1 SGHRS, CDR2 YFSETQ. Trimming shortened V by 2 bases and J by 5 bases, and 8 bases separated the two germline ends. The CDR3 DNA reads TGCGCCAGCAGCTTCTCCTGGGACGAGCAGTACTTC. The encoded protein is CASSFSWDEQYF.

The V and J genes are TRBV6-1 and TRBJ2-1; D may be TRBD1 or TRBD2 (5 bases each). Germline CDR1 is MNHNS and CDR2 is SASEGT. This CDR3 is built from 15 residues. Trimming removed 8 bases from V and 0 bases from J, with 14 bases in between. The CDR3 DNA is TGTGCCAGCTCCCGGGACGGAAGCTCCTACAATGAGCAGTTCTTC. As protein: CASSRDGSSYNEQFF.

The chain uses TRBV19 and TRBJ2-3; 11 nucleotides line up with TRBD2. This CDR3 region has 16 residues. V dropped 4 bases and J dropped 6; count of bases not matched to a gene: 9. Germline CDR1 is LNHDA and CDR2 is SQIVND (reference sequence). CDR3 loop: CASSTLLAGVADTQYF. In DNA form, the CDR3 reads TGTGCCAGTAGTACGTTACTAGCGGGAGTCGCGGATACGCAGTATTTT.

This clone came up once. The CDR3: CASSMGGVSEQYF. Written as DNA, the CDR3 is TGCGCCAGCAGCATGGGGGGGGTTTCCGAGCAGTACTTC. This sequence joins TRBV5-1 and TRBJ2-7; TRBD2 aligns across 7 bases. CDR3 length: 13 amino acids. The junction had 7 bases not matched to a gene; V was cut back by 4 bases and J by 6 bases. Germline assignment: CDR1 SGHRS and CDR2 YFSETQ.

This chain uses TRBV5-1 with TRBJ2-3, with 9 bases aligning to TRBD2. Germline CDR1 and CDR2: SGHRS and YFSETQ. V trimming: 6 bases; J trimming: 3 bases; junction bases outside the gene matches: 5. The CDR3 has 14 residues. The CDR3 protein is CASTKAGGTDTQYF. As DNA, the CDR3 is TGCGCCAGCACGAAGGCGGGGGGGACAGATACGCAGTATTTT.

The chain combines TRBV7-8 with TRBJ2-1; 8 nucleotides agree with TRBD1. The J segment lost 1 base and the V segment lost 2 bases, leaving 7 bases of the junction unmatched. The CDR3 length is 17 residues. The germline gives CDR1 SGHVS, CDR2 FQNEAQ. The CDR3 spells CASSLSGQGWSYNEQFF. In DNA, the CDR3 is TGTGCCAGCAGCTTAAGCGGACAGGGTTGGTCCTACAATGAGCAGTTCTTC. The full variable domain, with the rest looked up from reference TRBV7-8 and TRBJ2-1, is GAGVSQSPRYKVAKRGQDVALRCDPISGHVSLFWYQQALGQGPEFLTYFQNEAQLDKSGLPSDRFFAERPEGSVSTLKIQRTQQEDSAVYLCASSLSGQGWSYNEQFFGPGTRLTVL.

The chain combines TRBV6-5 with TRBJ1-2; the D gene is possibly TRBD1 (5 bases). Trimming removed 2 bases from V and 3 bases from J, with 13 bases in between. Germline CDR1 MNHEY, CDR2 SVGAGI. CDR3 size: 15 residues. The DNA of the CDR3 is TGTGCCAGCAGTTACGGGACTCCCTCCCACTATGGCTACACCTTC. It is translated as CASSYGTPSHYGYTF.

The chain joins TRBV6-5 to TRBJ2-3; 10 bases align to TRBD2. With 2 bases clipped from V and 5 bases from J, the junction kept 7 bases outside the gene matches. The germline gives CDR1 MNHEY, CDR2 SVGAGI. CDR3 length equals 16 residues. As DNA, the CDR3 is TGTGCCAGCAGTTACGGAGCGGGGGGGCCAGGAGATACGCAGTATTTT. Its protein is CASSYGAGGPGDTQYF.

The chain is built from TRBV28 and TRBJ2-3, with D unresolved. Germline V lookup: CDR1 MDHEN, CDR2 SYDVKM. V lost 3 bases and J lost 2, with 9 bases in between. CDR3 length: 14 amino acids. The CDR3 region has the DNA TGTGCCAGCAGTTTGGGCCAGATCACAGATACGCAGTATTTT. This encodes CASSLGQITDTQYF.

The chain combines TRBV6-1 with TRBJ2-7; the D gene is possibly TRBD1 (6 bases). This CDR3 has 14 residues. V gave up 1 base and J gave up 4 bases, with 11 bases separating them. From germline, CDR1 is MNHNS and CDR2 SASEGT. CDR3 nucleotide sequence: TGTGCCAGCAGTGAAGTAGGAAGGGGGTACGAGCAGTACTTC. This translates into CASSEVGRGYEQYF.

This clone appeared once. V usage is TRBV5-6 and J usage is TRBJ2-7, with D unclear. Germline CDR1 and CDR2: SGHDT and YYEEEE. With 0 bases removed from V and 6 bases from J, the gap between germline ends came to 13 bases. The CDR3 loop spans 14 amino acids. CDR3 bases: TGTGCCAGCAGCTTGGCTGTAGGCCCGACCGAGCAGTACTTC. Residues: CASSLAVGPTEQYF. Full variable domain (outside the CDR3, taken from reference TRBV5-6 and TRBJ2-7): DAGVTQSPTHLIKTRGQQVTLRCSPKSGHDTVSWYQQALGQGPQFIFQYYEEEERQRGNFPDRFSGHQFPNYSSELNVNALLLGDSALYLCASSLAVGPTEQYFGPGTRLTVT.

The rearrangement uses TRBV2 and TRBJ1-6; the match to TRBD1 covers 10 bases. Germline CDR1 is SNHLY and CDR2 is FYNNEI. The CDR3 totals 15 residues. V dropped 5 bases and J dropped 6; count of bases not matched to a gene: 4. The CDR3 loop is CASSYRDRGNSPLHF. CDR3 in DNA: TGTGCCAGCAGTTACCGGGACAGGGGTAATTCACCCCTCCACTTT.

This chain links TRBV27 with TRBJ1-3; 7 bases align to TRBD1. Germline V lookup: CDR1 MNHEY, CDR2 SMNVEV (reference sequence). V shed 6 bases, J shed 0 bases, and the junction held 11 bases outside the gene matches. The CDR3 has 17 amino acids. The CDR3 reads CASSYTGEPSSGNTIYF. The CDR3 region has the DNA TGTGCCAGCAGCTATACAGGGGAACCCAGCTCTGGAAACACCATATATTTT.

The J gene is TRBJ1-1, the V gene TRBV19; the match to TRBD1 covers 7 bases. With V trimmed by 2 bases and J by 1 base, 4 bases remained unmatched. There are 15 residues in the CDR3. The V gene's germline CDR1 is LNHDA and CDR2 SQIVND (reference sequence). CDR3 in amino acids: CASSIFTGANTEAFF. The CDR3 DNA follows: TGTGCCAGTAGTATATTTACAGGGGCGAACACTGAAGCTTTCTTT. Looking up the rest from reference TRBV19 and TRBJ1-1 gives the full variable domain: DGGITQSPKYLFRKEGQNVTLSCEQNLNHDAMYWYRQDPGQGLRLIYYSQIVNDFQKGDIAEGYSVSREKKESFPLTVTSAQKNPTAFYLCASSIFTGANTEAFFGQGTRLTVV.

This chain joins TRBV27 and TRBJ2-6; D uncertain. The CDR3 length is 15 residues. Trimming shortened V by 3 bases and J by 1 base, and 7 bases separated the two germline ends. Germline V gene data show CDR1 as MNHEY and CDR2 as SMNVEV (reference sequence). The CDR3 sequence is CASSFRESGANVLTF. The DNA for the CDR3 is TGTGCCAGCAGTTTCAGAGAGTCTGGGGCCAACGTCCTGACTTTC. The full variable domain, completed using reference TRBV27 and TRBJ2-6, is EAQVTQNPRYLITVTGKKLTVTCSQNMNHEYMSWYRQDPGLGLRQIYYSMNVEVTDKGDVPEGYKVSRKEKRNFPLILESPSPNQTSLYFCASSFRESGANVLTFGAGSRLTVL.

The chain is built from TRBV7-8 and TRBJ2-5, with a weak D call TRBD1 (7 bases). The CDR3 consists of 16 residues. Trimming removed 5 bases from V and 2 bases from J, with 18 bases in between. Per the germline V gene, CDR1 is SGHVS and CDR2 is FQNEAQ. In nucleotides, the CDR3 is TGTGCCAGCAGCGGCAGGGGGGCTAAGAAACAAGAGACCCAGTACTTC. It codes for CASSGRGAKKQETQYF. Combining the CDR3 with reference TRBV7-8 and TRBJ2-5 gives the whole variable domain GAGVSQSPRYKVAKRGQDVALRCDPISGHVSLFWYQQALGQGPEFLTYFQNEAQLDKSGLPSDRFFAERPEGSVSTLKIQRTQQEDSAVYLCASSGRGAKKQETQYFGPGTRLLVL.

V usage is TRBV12-5 and J usage is TRBJ2-5; D remains ambiguous. The CDR3 is made up of 11 amino acids. Trimming shortened V by 1 base and J by 3 bases, and 0 bases separated the two germline ends. Germline CDR1 and CDR2: LGHNT and FRNRAP. The CDR3 nucleotides are TGTGCTAGTGGTTTGGAAGAGACCCAGTACTTC. It codes for CASGLEETQYF.

This clone was seen a single time. The chain has TRBV6-1 and TRBJ1-5, with D hard to call. There are 14 residues in the CDR3. The V and J ends lost 1 base and 9 bases respectively, with 13 bases between them. Germline V gene data show CDR1 as MNHNS and CDR2 as SASEGT. CDR3 in amino acids: CASSEGSVGRPQHF. The CDR3 nucleotides are TGTGCCAGCAGTGAAGGATCCGTTGGTCGGCCCCAGCATTTT.

The chain employs TRBV7-2 and TRBJ2-2; TRBD1 aligns across 10 bases. Looked up from germline, CDR1 is SGHTA and CDR2 is FQGNSA. V was clipped by 5 bases and J by 7 bases; unmatched bases: 10. The CDR3 totals 16 residues. As DNA, the CDR3 is TGTGCCAGCAGCCCGGGGCGGGGACAGGGGATCGGGGAGCTGTTTTTT. As protein: CASSPGRGQGIGELFF.

The chain carries TRBV4-1 and TRBJ1-1; no definite D call. CDR1 is MGHRA, CDR2 YSYEKL, per germline. The CDR3 is made up of 13 amino acids. Trimming removed 0 bases at V and 3 bases at J, with 5 bases between. CDR3 DNA sequence: TGCGCCAGCAGCCAAGATAGAGACACTGAAGCTTTCTTT. It codes for CASSQDRDTEAFF.